What follows are 25 T cell receptor beta chains derived from one specimen sequenced in a study of T cell responses to AZD1222 COVID-19 vaccine. Produced via immunoSEQ multiplex PCR; TCRdb's table is partial and in-frame only. The sample yields roughly 150,000 clones, 80% to 95% seen once. This specimen was peripheral blood, taken 28 days after the second AZD1222 dose. These receptors all come from an adult who received the AZD1222 COVID-19 vaccine.

The DNA for the CDR3 is TGTGCCAGCAGGGCTGAATTCTGGGCCGGAAACACCATATATTTT. This codes for CASRAEFWAGNTIYF. The chain joins TRBV28 to TRBJ1-3; unclear D gene. The germline V gene has CDR1 MDHEN and CDR2 SYDVKM. The germline V and J ends were trimmed by 6 bases and 4 bases, with 16 bases remaining between them. This CDR3 contains 15 residues.

The chain is built from TRBV2 and TRBJ1-5, with a weak D call TRBD1 (6 bases). The CDR3 contains 15 residues. Germline CDR1 and CDR2: SNHLY and FYNNEI. V was cut by 4 bases and J by 4 bases, with 14 bases left in between. Written as DNA, the CDR3 is TGTGCCAGCAGTGCTGAGGGGGGCCCAAATCAGCCCCAGCATTTT. Translated: CASSAEGGPNQPQHF.

Only one count was recorded for this clone. The chain combines TRBV6-5 with TRBJ1-5; weak D call: TRBD1 (5 bases). This CDR3 comprises 13 residues. V was cut by 7 bases and J by 4 bases, with 11 bases left in between. Germline V gives CDR1 MNHEY, CDR2 SVGAGI. As DNA, the CDR3 is TGTGCCAGCACGGGGACGCAAAATCAGCCCCAGCATTTT. This encodes CASTGTQNQPQHF.

V is TRBV18 and J is TRBJ1-2; weak D call: TRBD1 (5 bases). V shed 3 bases and J shed 0 bases, with 23 bases lying between them. Germline V CDR1 and CDR2: KGHSH, LQKENI. This CDR3 comprises 19 residues. The CDR3: CASSPSMITGTDANYGYTF. Written as DNA, the CDR3 is TGTGCCAGCTCACCCTCGATGATAACCGGGACGGATGCTAACTATGGCTACACCTTC.

V usage is TRBV7-3 and J usage is TRBJ2-7; 10 positions match TRBD1. Trimming at V came to 5 bases and at J to 4 bases, leaving 8 bases not matched to a gene. This CDR3 comprises 15 residues. Germline assignment: CDR1 SGHTA and CDR2 FQGTGA. The CDR3 protein is CASSPGDRGWYEQYF. Written as DNA, the CDR3 is TGTGCCAGCAGCCCGGGGGACAGGGGATGGTACGAGCAGTACTTC.

About this clone itself: The same CDR3 can be traced to other DNA sequences in this sample. The chain employs TRBV5-4 and TRBJ2-5; 7 positions match TRBD2. Trimming cost V 0 bases and J 2 bases; bases outside gene matches: 4. The V gene's germline CDR1 is SGHNT and CDR2 YYREEE (reference sequence). The CDR3 is made up of 15 amino acids. CDR3: CASSLAASGQETQYF. CDR3 coding DNA: TGTGCCAGCAGCTTGGCCGCTAGCGGACAAGAGACCCAGTACTTC.

The chain is built from TRBV25-1 and TRBJ2-7; 7 nucleotides align to TRBD2. From germline, CDR1 is MGHDK and CDR2 SYGVNS. The CDR3 runs to 14 residues. V lost 2 bases and J lost 5; bases outside the gene matches: 6. The CDR3 DNA reads TGTGCCAGCAGTGAACACGGGGGGAACAACGAGCAGTACTTC. Encoded protein: CASSEHGGNNEQYF.

CDR3 region: CASSTHPGQGADTQYF. The CDR3 DNA sequence: TGTGCCAGTAGCACCCATCCTGGACAGGGGGCAGATACGCAGTATTTT. The chain joins TRBV19 to TRBJ2-3, with TRBD1 identical over 10 bases. Germline values: CDR1 LNHDA, CDR2 SQIVND (reference sequence). The ends lost 6 bases at V and 4 bases at J; junction bases unmatched: 10. The CDR3 is 16 residues long.

The chain combines TRBV29-1 with TRBJ1-3; D is unclear. Germline V gene sequence: CDR1 SQVTM, CDR2 ANQGSEA. The ends were cut back, 1 base at V and 3 bases at J, with 4 bases in the middle. This CDR3 is 12 amino acids long. CDR3 sequence (DNA): TGCAGCGTTGAAGGAGGTGGAAACACCATATATTTT. Translated: CSVEGGGNTIYF.

The chain links TRBV25-1 to TRBJ2-3; D gene unclear. The CDR3 loop spans 13 amino acids. Germline V gene data show CDR1 as MGHDK and CDR2 as SYGVNS. With 5 bases removed from V and 7 bases from J, the gap between germline ends came to 13 bases. CDR3 protein: CASSPPGAYTQYF. Here the CDR3 DNA reads TGTGCCAGCAGTCCACCGGGTGCCTATACGCAGTATTTT.

This sequence joins TRBV2 and TRBJ1-3; no definite D call. This CDR3 has 15 amino acids. The germline V and J ends were trimmed by 4 bases and 2 bases, with 12 bases remaining between them. Germline assignment: CDR1 SNHLY and CDR2 FYNNEI. CDR3 sequence: CASSGVWVPGNTIYF. The CDR3 DNA reads TGTGCCAGCAGTGGAGTATGGGTGCCTGGAAACACCATATATTTT.

This clone has only one observation. The V and J genes are TRBV6-5 and TRBJ2-5; the D call may be TRBD1 or TRBD2 (6 bases each). V lost 7 bases and J 3 bases, leaving 15 bases between the germline ends. The CDR3 totals 14 residues. Germline-derived CDR1 and CDR2 are MNHEY and SVGAGI. For the CDR3, the DNA is TGTGCCAGCAAACAGGGACTTCCCAAAGAGACCCAGTACTTC. Protein: CASKQGLPKETQYF.

The chain couples TRBV28 to TRBJ1-1, with 9 bases fitting TRBD1. The CDR3 covers 17 residues. The V gene end was trimmed by 3 bases and the J gene end by 5 bases; junction bases not matched to a gene: 13. The V gene's germline CDR1 is MDHEN and CDR2 SYDVKM. In DNA form, the CDR3 reads TGTGCCAGCAGTTTCCAACTGGGACAGGGCGATAGAACTGAAGCTTTCTTT. This sequence encodes CASSFQLGQGDRTEAFF.

The V call is TRBV19, the J call TRBJ1-2, with D uncertain. Trimming took off 5 bases at V and 4 bases at J, with 20 bases between the two ends. Germline V gene sequence: CDR1 LNHDA, CDR2 SQIVND (reference sequence). The CDR3 is 16 amino acids. The CDR3 DNA reads TGTGCCAGTAGTTCTACGTTAGATTCCCACAGCTATGGCTACACCTTC. Translating gives CASSSTLDSHSYGYTF.

The gene calls are TRBV19 and TRBJ2-7, with TRBD1 identical over 8 bases. J was trimmed by 2 bases and V by 6 bases; bases with no gene match: 12. The germline V gene encodes CDR1 LNHDA and CDR2 SQIVND (reference sequence). The length of the CDR3 is 16 residues. CDR3 residues: CASSLRVGQGPYEQYF. The CDR3 nucleotides read TGTGCCAGTAGCCTCCGGGTCGGACAGGGACCCTACGAGCAGTACTTC.

The chain uses TRBV5-4 and TRBJ1-4, with a tentative D call TRBD1 (6 bases). This CDR3 region has 14 residues. Trimming removed 5 bases from V and 0 bases from J, with 8 bases in between. Germline values: CDR1 SGHNT, CDR2 YYREEE (reference sequence). This CDR3 is CASRKGATNEKLFF. The CDR3 nucleotides read TGTGCCAGCAGGAAGGGGGCAACTAATGAAAAACTGTTTTTT.

V and J are TRBV3-1 (or the pseudogene TRBV3-2) and TRBJ1-2, with no clear D. The germline V and J ends were trimmed by 2 bases and 4 bases, with 17 bases remaining between them. The germline gives CDR1 LGHDT, CDR2 YNNKEL (reference sequence). The CDR3 spans 16 residues. CDR3 DNA: TGTGCCAGCAGCCAAAATATTGGGGATCTTAGCTATGGCTACACCTTC. Translation: CASSQNIGDLSYGYTF.

The chain recombines TRBV7-9 with TRBJ1-2, with TRBD1 matching 8 bases. Per the germline V gene, CDR1 is SEHNR and CDR2 is FQNEAQ (reference sequence). The J segment lost 5 bases and the V segment lost 9 bases, leaving 20 bases of the junction unmatched. The CDR3 covers 17 residues. The CDR3 reads CASDPPRSTGGPYGYTF. CDR3 DNA: TGTGCCAGTGACCCTCCAAGGAGCACAGGGGGTCCATATGGCTACACCTTC.

This chain uses TRBV29-1 with TRBJ2-5; no firm D call. CDR3 length equals 12 residues. Germline values: CDR1 SQVTM, CDR2 ANQGSEA. The CDR3 DNA follows: TGCAGTTACACGGACGCCACGGAGACCCAGTACTTC. Its protein product is CSYTDATETQYF.

The chain carries TRBV5-1 and TRBJ1-2; no firm D call. Germline CDR1 is SGHRS and CDR2 is YFSETQ. The CDR3 is 14 residues long. V lost 4 bases and J lost 4, with 14 bases in between. CDR3 in DNA: TGCGCCAGCAGCCCGTCGGGCATCCTCTATGGCTACACCTTC. Its translation: CASSPSGILYGYTF.

The chain couples TRBV5-1 to TRBJ2-7; 10 bases match TRBD2. V dropped 1 base and J dropped 1; count of bases not matched to a gene: 14. The CDR3 spans 19 residues. Germline V gene sequence: CDR1 SGHRS, CDR2 YFSETQ. CDR3 coding DNA: TGCGCCAGCAGCTTGTTCGGTAGGCTAGCGGGGGTGCAGTCCTACGAGCAGTACTTC. Residues: CASSLFGRLAGVQSYEQYF.

The V and J genes are TRBV15 and TRBJ2-3; the D gene could be TRBD1 or TRBD2 (7 bases each). Germline lookup yields CDR1 LNHNV and CDR2 YYDKDF (reference sequence). CDR3 length: 16 amino acids. Trimming removed 8 bases at V and 0 bases at J, with 18 bases between. CDR3 nucleotide sequence: TGTGCCACCCGACGCGGGGGACAGACTAGCACAGATACGCAGTATTTT. This codes for CATRRGGQTSTDTQYF.

The chain recombines TRBV18 with TRBJ1-4, with D possibly being TRBD1 (5 bases). Germline-derived CDR1 and CDR2 are KGHSH and LQKENI. V gave up 6 bases and J gave up 7 bases, with 21 bases separating them. The CDR3 extends over 16 amino acids. CDR3 nucleotides: TGTGCCAGCTCGCAGGACTTGACAGACTTGGGTGAAAAACTGTTTTTT. It yields the protein CASSQDLTDLGEKLFF. Full variable domain (outside the CDR3, taken from reference TRBV18 and TRBJ1-4): NAGVMQNPRHLVRRRGQEARLRCSPMKGHSHVYWYRQLPEEGLKFMVYLQKENIIDESGMPKERFSAEFPKEGPSILRIQQVVRGDSAAYFCASSQDLTDLGEKLFFGSGTQLSVL.

This chain links TRBV20-1 with TRBJ2-1; D gene uncertain. V was shortened by 4 bases and J by 6 bases, with 7 bases between the two germline ends. The length of the CDR3 is 11 residues. The germline CDR1 and CDR2 sequences are DFQATT and SNEGSKA (reference sequence). The CDR3 bases are TGCAGTGCTACTCGAGGCAATGAGCAGTTCTTC. Amino acid sequence: CSATRGNEQFF.

The chain couples TRBV29-1 to TRBJ1-1; D gene uncertain. Germline CDR1 and CDR2: SQVTM and ANQGSEA. The CDR3 is 12 amino acids. Deletions cut 5 bases from V and 8 bases from J, with 15 bases between. The CDR3, as DNA: TGCAGCGTTTACGTTCTGGCTTTCGAAGCTTTCTTT. Translation gives CSVYVLAFEAFF.